This record covers a single T cell receptor (beta chain). What it binds is unknown. Deletions cut 0 bases from V and 6 bases from J, with 12 bases between. Looked up from germline, CDR1 is MGHRA and CDR2 is YSYEKL. CDR3 length equals 14 residues. Profiling relied on immunoSEQ multiplex PCR, and the TCRdb table lists in-frame clones only, not all of them. This sample has tens of thousands of clones, with 85% to 90% found just once. This record belongs to a study of identifying expanded T cells in peripheral blood. Study-wide points: Clone count variance between approximately two-week samples rose with total template count. Over approximately two and four weeks, about 15 and 18 clones changed, versus around 1.2 between replicates.

During the collection period, no donor immune events like infections were recorded. The V call is TRBV4-1, the J call TRBJ2-7; D not resolved. This TCR was recovered from a person aged 18-70 years in good health. Material for sequencing was blood. The CDR3 sequence is CASSQEEWLGEQYF. Written as DNA, the CDR3 is TGCGCCAGCAGCCAAGAGGAATGGCTCGGCGAGCAGTACTTC.